A selection of T cell receptor beta chains follows, all from one sample in a study of T cell repertoires in cytomegalovirus infection. One entry per CDR3 protein results from TCRdb running MiXCR on the reads. Of roughly 720,000 distinct CDR3 sequences in the sample, 35% to 40% were seen once. Material for sequencing was PBMCs. The receptor source for this set is a human donor in good health (CMV status not recorded). Some clones in this sample may be carry-over from other donors' samples. Both conserved end residues are part of each CDR3. D genes are given only for firm matches. Clone size is stated in some rows and not others, as once, few, many or a class when expanded.

CDR3: CASSFPGQVEQYF
DNA: TGTGCCAGCAGCTTTCCGGGACAGGTAGAGCAGTACTTC
size: -
D: TRBD1
V: TRBV7-2
J: TRBJ2-7

CDR3: CASSLVPGSGEQYF
DNA: TGCGCCAGCAGCTTGGTCCCGGGGTCGGGCGAGCAGTACTTC
size: -
D: -
V: TRBV5-1
J: TRBJ2-7

CDR3: CASSPRDRSSGANVLTF
DNA: TGTGCCAGCAGTCCGAGGGACAGAAGCTCTGGGGCCAACGTCCTGACTTTC
size: many
D: TRBD1
V: TRBV12-3/TRBV12-4
J: TRBJ2-6

CDR3: CSARGVGNQPQHF
DNA: TGCAGTGCTAGAGGGGTTGGGAATCAGCCCCAGCATTTT
size: -
D: -
V: TRBV20-1
J: TRBJ1-5

CDR3: CASVPWTGYYEQYF
DNA: TGTGCCAGCGTCCCTTGGACGGGATACTACGAGCAGTACTTC
size: -
D: -
V: TRBV6-2/TRBV6-3
J: TRBJ2-7

CDR3: CASSSILAGRSYNEQFF
DNA: TGTGCTAGCAGCTCAATCCTAGCGGGGCGCTCCTACAATGAGCAGTTCTTC
size: -
D: TRBD2
V: TRBV7-7
J: TRBJ2-1

CDR3: CAISPGAEKYNEQFF
DNA: TGTGCCATCAGTCCGGGAGCCGAGAAATACAATGAGCAGTTCTTC
size: -
D: -
V: TRBV10-3
J: TRBJ2-1

CDR3: CASTWGKGNLGYTF
DNA: TGTGCCAGCACTTGGGGGAAAGGGAATTTAGGCTACACCTTC
size: -
D: -
V: TRBV6-6
J: TRBJ1-2

CDR3: CAPVGTGGTVAFF
DNA: TGTGCCCCCGTCGGGACAGGGGGCACTGTAGCTTTCTTT
size: -
D: TRBD1
V: TRBV10-3
J: TRBJ1-1

CDR3: CASSFETSAYEQYF
DNA: TGTGCCAGCAGCTTTGAGACTAGCGCCTACGAGCAGTACTTC
size: -
D: TRBD2
V: TRBV5-4
J: TRBJ2-7

CDR3: CASSLGLGNNAGNTIYF
DNA: TGTGCCAGCAGCTTGGGTTTGGGGAACAATGCTGGAAACACCATATATTTT
size: -
D: -
V: TRBV5-4
J: TRBJ1-3

CDR3: CASSPGRGSGNTIYF
DNA: TGTGCCAGCAGCCCGGGGAGGGGCTCTGGAAACACCATATATTTT
size: few
D: -
V: TRBV3-1
J: TRBJ1-3

CDR3: CASTPGRGPNQPQHF
DNA: TGTGCCAGCACCCCAGGGAGGGGCCCGAATCAGCCCCAGCATTTT
size: many
D: -
V: TRBV7-8
J: TRBJ1-5

CDR3: CARSQIPGQGENTKYF
DNA: TGCGCCCGCAGCCAGATCCCGGGACAGGGGGAAAACACCAAATATTTT
size: -
D: TRBD1
V: TRBV4-1
J: TRBJ1-3

CDR3: CSVEFSTGGMFF
DNA: TGCAGCGTTGAATTTTCCACAGGGGGCATGTTTTTT
size: -
D: TRBD1
V: TRBV29-1
J: TRBJ2-2

CDR3: CASLVGGNQETQYF
DNA: TGTGCGAGCCTAGTCGGGGGTAACCAAGAGACCCAGTACTTC
size: -
D: -
V: TRBV2
J: TRBJ2-5

CDR3: CATSASWTTSTDTQYF
DNA: TGTGCCACCAGTGCTTCTTGGACTACAAGCACAGATACGCAGTATTTT
size: -
D: -
V: TRBV24-1
J: TRBJ2-3

CDR3: CASSLGREGEGNQPQHF
DNA: TGTGCCAGCAGCTTAGGGCGAGAAGGGGAGGGCAATCAGCCCCAGCATTTT
size: -
D: -
V: TRBV7-9
J: TRBJ1-5

CDR3: CASSPPGTSGINEQFF
DNA: TGTGCCAGCAGCCCCCCCGGGACTAGCGGAATTAATGAGCAGTTCTTC
size: -
D: TRBD2
V: TRBV7-6
J: TRBJ2-1

CDR3: CASSPMEGVYEQYF
DNA: TGTGCCAGCAGCCCTATGGAGGGGGTCTACGAGCAGTACTTC
size: -
D: -
V: TRBV7-9
J: TRBJ2-7

CDR3: CASSFGGLSNSPLHF
DNA: TGTGCCAGCAGTTTCGGCGGACTCTCTAATTCACCCCTCCACTTT
size: few
D: -
V: TRBV5-4
J: TRBJ1-6

CDR3: CASIWGRDTYEQYF
DNA: TGTGCCAGCATCTGGGGACGCGATACCTACGAGCAGTACTTC
size: -
D: -
V: TRBV6-1
J: TRBJ2-7

CDR3: CATREGGAEAFF
DNA: TGTGCCACCCGCGAGGGGGGCGCTGAAGCTTTCTTT
size: -
D: -
V: TRBV19
J: TRBJ1-1

CDR3: CATSEVDRGAYNEQFF
DNA: TGTGCCACCAGTGAAGTCGACAGGGGGGCTTACAATGAGCAGTTCTTC
size: few
D: TRBD1
V: TRBV24-1
J: TRBJ2-1

CDR3: CASSWGLNEKLFF
DNA: TGCGCCAGCAGCTGGGGTCTTAATGAAAAACTGTTTTTT
size: -
D: -
V: TRBV4-1
J: TRBJ1-4

CDR3: CASSVQGSQPQHF
DNA: TGTGCCAGCAGCGTACAGGGCTCTCAGCCCCAGCATTTT
size: -
D: -
V: TRBV3-1
J: TRBJ1-5

CDR3: CASSRESSYNSPLHF
DNA: TGTGCCAGCAGTAGGGAGAGCTCCTATAATTCACCCCTCCACTTT
size: many
D: -
V: TRBV7-8
J: TRBJ1-6